This entry features one T cell receptor (beta chain) sequence. The antigen is not known. Libraries were prepared by immunoSEQ multiplex PCR; TCRdb keeps only in-frame clonotypes and omits some of them. The data hold around 66,000 clones, with 84% observed a single time. This sample stems from a study of OX40 agonist ivuxolimab in advanced cancers. Study-wide background: Patients received intravenous ivuxolimab every 2 weeks at 0.01 to 10 mg/kg. Participants could have had prior anti-PD-1, anti-PD-L1 or anti-CTLA-4 therapy, and more than 35% had some.

General study findings and limits: It was also the case that some nonresponders had low normalized T-cell clonal expansion.

Sampling times: baseline, cycle 4 day 1, cycle 7 day 1. V shed 7 bases, J shed 10 bases, and the junction held 10 bases outside the gene matches. Germline V lookup: CDR1 MGHDK, CDR2 SYGVNS. The CDR3 spans 15 residues. The input for sequencing was CD4+ or CD8+ T cells sorted from blood, taken in a trial of the OX40 agonist ivuxolimab. The chain links TRBV25-1 to TRBJ1-6; 10 nucleotides agree with TRBD1. This clonotype was sampled from an adult with an advanced solid tumor such as melanoma, head and neck, liver or kidney cancer. The CDR3 DNA sequence: TGTGCCAGCACCTCCGGGACAGGGGTACAGTCACCCCTCCACTTT. It encodes CASTSGTGVQSPLHF.